This T cell receptor beta chain was sequenced for a study of post-analysis software for immune sequencing data. Study details: Included among the disease courses, which were recorded for the cohort, were relapsing-remitting, secondary progressive and progressive-relapsing multiple sclerosis. Findings and limits, study-wide: Controls showed lower frequencies than patients for a few TRBV segments, and TRBV5-6, TRBV5-1 and TRBV20-1 were among these. Pronounced co-clustering by F measure was evident among identically batched samples. The normalized Chao1 diversity of multiple sclerosis patients was significantly lower than that of controls.

This clonotype was seen only a few times. Its specificity is unknown. Libraries were made from TCR beta cDNA, and they carried unique molecular identifiers. cDNA molecules numbering some 500,000 came from around 1 to 10 million T cells. TCRdb re-derived calls from the PCR reads in MiXCR, one entry per CDR3 protein. Among fewer than 850,000 distinct CDR3 sequences, 30% were seen once, and the ten largest hold 0.5% to 0.6%. Germline CDR1 DFQATT, CDR2 SNEGSKA (reference sequence). The CDR3 extends over 15 amino acids. V lost 7 bases and J lost 6, with 22 bases in between. This sequence joins TRBV20-1 and TRBJ2-1; unclear D gene. What was sequenced was blood. The sequence was collected from a girl between 10 and 17 years old with multiple sclerosis. CDR3 in DNA: TGCAGTGTTGGTCCCAATGTGCCCACGGGCAATGAGCAGTTCTTC. As protein: CSVGPNVPTGNEQFF.